This TCR beta chain was sequenced for a study of blood T cell repertoires in COVID-19. On the study more broadly: Italy, Spain and the United States were the sources of the convalescent and acute COVID-19 samples. From T cells, B-cell-depleted T cells, or PBMCs came the material, which was cDNA or gDNA.

In the original processing: Nucleated cell counts were estimated from reference gene primer amplification. Here immunoSEQ multiplex PCR was the method, and the copy in TCRdb shows in-frame clones only, minus some. V, J and clone size derive from that table, while D and trimming were established from the DNA sequence. The sample has 150,000 to 200,000 clones; over 70% are singletons. Germline V gives CDR1 MNHNS, CDR2 SASEGT. There are 13 residues in the CDR3. Trimming shortened V by 1 base and J by 9 bases, and 12 bases separated the two germline ends. The chain employs TRBV6-1 and TRBJ2-5; tentative D call: TRBD1 (6 bases). This TCR was sampled from a man aged 55 to 70 with active or convalescent COVID-19. The specimen sequenced was peripheral blood. CDR3 nucleotides: TGTGCCAGCAGTGAAGGTCACAGGGTTCCCCAGTACTTC. Residues: CASSEGHRVPQYF.